What follows is one T cell receptor (beta chain) and its context. Its antigen is as yet unknown. These data come from a study of cytomegalovirus exposure and HLA in healthy donors. The overall study: HLA-typed donors contributed about 85 million unique TCRs, which were held in an early data release.

Amplification used 60 Vbeta primers and 13 Jbeta primers. The repertoire was sequenced with immunoSEQ multiplex PCR; TCRdb's copy has only in-frame clones and lacks some. The table records about 180,000 clones, 70% to 80% of them present only once. This CDR3 contains 16 residues. Per the germline V gene, CDR1 is LGHNT and CDR2 is FRNRAP. The V gene lost 0 bases and the J gene lost 3 bases, with 12 bases spanning the gap. Regarding the study as a whole: Indistinguishability led to the exclusion of some V segments, TRBV6-2 and TRBV6-3 included. An analysis done earlier found most TCR beta V segments productive about 87% or about 30% of the time. From TCR beta sequences, most subjects' HLA-A and HLA-B alleles were reportedly predicted accurately.

Material: PBMCs. V and J are TRBV12-5 and TRBJ1-5, with D hard to call. The sequence derives from a man younger than 35 in good health and CMV-seronegative. The CDR3 bases are TGTGCTAGTGGTTTGGTCGCAGGTCCTTTCAATCAGCCCCAGCATTTT. It yields the protein CASGLVAGPFNQPQHF.